This T cell receptor beta chain originates from a study of blood T cells in healthy people across ages. Germline loops: CDR1 SGHVS, CDR2 FNYEAQ. J was trimmed by 2 bases and V by 5 bases; bases with no gene match: 4. The CDR3 length is 15 residues. Through a sample-barcoded 5' primer and a J-beta primer mix, a second PCR was run for roughly 7 to 12 cycles. A minimum of 2.5 million CDR3-containing paired-end reads was obtained for each sample. From the 5' RACE reads, TCRdb called clonotypes with MiXCR, one entry per CDR3 protein. The sample yields approximately 690,000 distinct CDR3 sequences, 58% seen once.

The sequenced sample consisted of blood. This clonotype was obtained from a man in his fifties or sixties in good health. The V call is TRBV7-6, the J call TRBJ2-3; 10 positions match TRBD1. CDR3 amino acids: CASSTGQGNTDTQYF. CDR3 DNA sequence: TGTGCCAGCAGCACGGGACAGGGGAACACAGATACGCAGTATTTT.